This T cell receptor beta chain originates from a study of blood T cell repertoires in COVID-19. The ends lost 6 bases at V and 5 bases at J; junction bases unmatched: 10. The CDR3 length is 16 residues. Germline V CDR1 and CDR2: MDHEN, SYDVKM. Libraries were prepared by immunoSEQ multiplex PCR; TCRdb keeps only in-frame clonotypes and omits some of them. Of about 350,000 clones listed, over 75% are singletons. This sequence was found in a woman aged 25 to 39 who had recovered from COVID-19. The genes are TRBV28 and TRBJ2-5; 12 positions agree with TRBD2. Sequences were obtained from PBMCs or T cells enriched from blood (not recorded which). CDR3 region: CASRVLAGGPQETQYF. CDR3 DNA: TGTGCCAGCAGGGTACTAGCGGGGGGCCCCCAGGAGACCCAGTACTTC.